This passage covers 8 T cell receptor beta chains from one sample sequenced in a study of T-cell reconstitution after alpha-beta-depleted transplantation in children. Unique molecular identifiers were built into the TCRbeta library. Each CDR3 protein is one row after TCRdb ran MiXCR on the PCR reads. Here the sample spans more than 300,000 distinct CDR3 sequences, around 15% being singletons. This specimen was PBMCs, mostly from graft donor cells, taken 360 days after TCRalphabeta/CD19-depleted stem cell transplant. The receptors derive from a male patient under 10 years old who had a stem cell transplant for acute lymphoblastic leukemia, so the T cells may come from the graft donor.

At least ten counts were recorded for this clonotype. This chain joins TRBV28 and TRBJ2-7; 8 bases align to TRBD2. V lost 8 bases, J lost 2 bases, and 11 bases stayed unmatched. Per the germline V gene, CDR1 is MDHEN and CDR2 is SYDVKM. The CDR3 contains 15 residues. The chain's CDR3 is CASLRASGYPYEQYF. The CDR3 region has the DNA TGTGCCAGCCTTAGGGCTAGCGGGTACCCCTACGAGCAGTACTTC.

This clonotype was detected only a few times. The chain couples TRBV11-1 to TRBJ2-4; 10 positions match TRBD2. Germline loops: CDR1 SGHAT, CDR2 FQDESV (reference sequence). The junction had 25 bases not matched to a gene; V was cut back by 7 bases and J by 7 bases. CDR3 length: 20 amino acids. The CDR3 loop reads CASTGWGAGLAAQPSNIQYF. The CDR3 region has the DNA TGTGCCAGCACTGGATGGGGGGCCGGACTAGCGGCTCAACCATCCAACATTCAGTACTTC. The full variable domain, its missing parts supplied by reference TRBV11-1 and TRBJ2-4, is EAEVAQSPRYKITEKSQAVAFWCDPISGHATLYWYRQILGQGPELLVQFQDESVVDDSQLPKDRFSAERLKGVDSTLKIQPAELGDSAMYLCASTGWGAGLAAQPSNIQYFGAGTRLSVL.

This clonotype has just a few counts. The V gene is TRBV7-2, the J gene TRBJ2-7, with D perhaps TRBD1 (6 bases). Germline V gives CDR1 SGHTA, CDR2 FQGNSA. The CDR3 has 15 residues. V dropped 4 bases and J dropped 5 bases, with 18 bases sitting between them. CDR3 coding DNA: TGTGCCAGCAGCTACCGATCCTCAGACAGGAACGAGCAGTACTTC. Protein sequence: CASSYRSSDRNEQYF.

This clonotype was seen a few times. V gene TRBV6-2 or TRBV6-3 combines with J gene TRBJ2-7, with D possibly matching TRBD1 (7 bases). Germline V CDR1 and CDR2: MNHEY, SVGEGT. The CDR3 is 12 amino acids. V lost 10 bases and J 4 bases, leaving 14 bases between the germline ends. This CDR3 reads CATGAGGYEQYF. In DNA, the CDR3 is TGTGCCACCGGGGCAGGGGGGTACGAGCAGTACTTC.

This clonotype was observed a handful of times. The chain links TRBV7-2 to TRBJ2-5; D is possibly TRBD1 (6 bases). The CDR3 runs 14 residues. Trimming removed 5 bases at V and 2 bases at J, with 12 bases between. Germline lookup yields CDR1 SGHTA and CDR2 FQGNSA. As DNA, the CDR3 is TGTGCCAGCAGCAACTTCGGACAGCAAGAGACCCAGTACTTC. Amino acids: CASSNFGQQETQYF.

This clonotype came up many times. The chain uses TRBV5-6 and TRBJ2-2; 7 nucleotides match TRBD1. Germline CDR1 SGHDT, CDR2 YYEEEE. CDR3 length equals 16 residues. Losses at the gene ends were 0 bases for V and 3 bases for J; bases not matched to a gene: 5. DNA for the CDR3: TGTGCCAGCAGCTTGGGCGGACAGGTGTACACCGGGGAGCTGTTTTTT. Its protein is CASSLGGQVYTGELFF. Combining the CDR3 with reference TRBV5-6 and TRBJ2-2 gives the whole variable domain DAGVTQSPTHLIKTRGQQVTLRCSPKSGHDTVSWYQQALGQGPQFIFQYYEEEERQRGNFPDRFSGHQFPNYSSELNVNALLLGDSALYLCASSLGGQVYTGELFFGEGSRLTVL.

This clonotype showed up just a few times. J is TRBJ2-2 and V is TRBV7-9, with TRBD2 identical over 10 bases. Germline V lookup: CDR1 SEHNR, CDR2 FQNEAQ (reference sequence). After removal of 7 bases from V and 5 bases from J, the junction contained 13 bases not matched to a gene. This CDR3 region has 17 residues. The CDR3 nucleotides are TGTGCCAGCACCCTACTCCTAGCGGGAGCGGGAACCGGGGAGCTGTTTTTT. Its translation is CASTLLLAGAGTGELFF.

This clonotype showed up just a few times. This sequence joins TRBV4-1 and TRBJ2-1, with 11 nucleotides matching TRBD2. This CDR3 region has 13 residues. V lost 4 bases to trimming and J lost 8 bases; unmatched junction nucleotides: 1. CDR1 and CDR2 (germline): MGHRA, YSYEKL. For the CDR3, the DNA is TGCGCCAGCAGCCGGGGACTAGCGGATGAGCAGTTCTTC. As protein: CASSRGLADEQFF.